This T cell receptor (beta chain) was retrieved from a study of T cells in Graves' hyperthyroidism and ophthalmopathy. The CDR3 contains 18 residues. After removal of 5 bases from V and 1 base from J, the junction contained 7 bases not matched to a gene. The germline gives CDR1 MDHEN, CDR2 SYDVKM. Findings and limits, study-wide: Researchers found most expanded thyroid clonotypes above 0.001 in blood as well. In simple terms, a model built on 13 V-J features told ophthalmopathy apart from stable hyperthyroidism. Ophthalmopathy got predicted by the model a median roughly 6.4 months before its onset.

TCR beta CDR3 regions were amplified from RNA. The HTBI set primed first-round TCR CDR3 RT-PCR. TCRdb processed the multiplex PCR reads anew with MiXCR; each CDR3 protein has one entry. Of a few hundred thousand distinct CDR3 sequences detected, 15% to 19% appear once; the ten largest clones hold about 27%. This clonotype was recorded many times. Its specificity is not known. The sequencing sample was made of blood. The genes are TRBV28 and TRBJ2-1, with TRBD2 matching 14 bases. The clonotype comes from a woman aged 18-29 years with Graves' hyperthyroidism that later progressed to Graves' ophthalmopathy. This chain's CDR3 is CASSGTSGRLRSYNEQFF. CDR3 nucleotide sequence: TGTGCCAGCAGTGGGACTAGCGGGAGATTGAGGTCCTACAATGAGCAGTTCTTC.